The sequence of this T cell receptor beta chain was determined in a study of beta chain features in type 1 diabetes. Of the isolated RNA, all was reverse transcribed, and so the sequenced material was expressed TCRB transcripts. TCRdb's table, derived via immunoSEQ multiplex PCR, lists solely in-frame clones and lacks some. The sample has roughly 500,000 clones; about an eighth are singletons. V was trimmed by 2 bases and J by 3 bases, leaving 13 bases between them. From germline, CDR1 is SGDLS and CDR2 YYNGEE. The CDR3 has 15 amino acids. The chain links TRBV9 to TRBJ2-3; either TRBD1 or TRBD2 may fit D (5 bases each). This TCR was recovered from a woman aged 18-29 years in good health. Input material: naive CD4+ T cells from blood. CDR3 region: CASSVGPLWTDTQYF. CDR3 nucleotide sequence: TGTGCCAGCAGCGTGGGACCTCTATGGACAGATACGCAGTATTTT.